The present T cell receptor beta chain was sequenced within a study of blood T cell repertoires in COVID-19. Repertoires were generated with immunoSEQ multiplex PCR, while TCRdb's copy carries only in-frame clones and drops some. The table includes about 27,000 clones, around 86% detected once. V lost 5 bases, J lost 5 bases, and 10 bases lay in between. Germline loops: CDR1 SGHTA, CDR2 FQGNSA. The CDR3 has 13 residues. The chain is built from TRBV7-2 and TRBJ1-5; D is uncertain. This sequence originates from a man aged 70 or older with acute or convalescent COVID-19. What was sequenced was peripheral blood. The CDR3 DNA sequence: TGTGCCAGCAGCGTCGACACCCATCAGCCCCAGCATTTT. Amino acids: CASSVDTHQPQHF.